This TCR beta chain was documented in a study of cytomegalovirus exposure and HLA in healthy donors. General study findings and limits: In all likelihood, a cluster of highly shared sequence variants was a sequencing artifact.

Concerning this clone itself: The antigen is undetermined.

It was with 60 Vbeta and 13 Jbeta primers that the PCR ran. Assay used: immunoSEQ multiplex PCR; TCRdb lists only in-frame clones, some missing. The table lists about 140,000 clones, 80% of them singletons. V shed 5 bases and J shed 5 bases, with 16 bases lying between them. The CDR3 covers 15 residues. CDR1 and CDR2 from the germline V gene are SEHNR and FQNEAQ (reference sequence). The TCR was taken from a middle-aged man in good health and CMV-seronegative. The sequencing input was PBMCs. The V gene is TRBV7-9, the J gene TRBJ2-1; D possibly corresponds to TRBD2 (6 bases). The CDR3 DNA is TGTGCCAGCAGCCTAACTAGCTTCCCAAACAATGAGCAGTTCTTC. Its protein is CASSLTSFPNNEQFF.